The next 18 T cell receptor beta chains were all read from a single sample in a study of breast tumors, draining lymph nodes, adjacent tissues. TCRdb processed the multiplex PCR reads anew with MiXCR; each CDR3 protein has one entry. The data contain about 89,000 distinct CDR3 sequences, around 28% of them singletons. Breast cancer patients provided tissue from their axillary draining lymph nodes. The sequenced sample was axillary lymph node tissue. These receptors came from a female donor with breast cancer. Some clones in this sample may be carry-over from other donors' samples.

To note about this clonotype: One base away lies a much larger clone, so this may be a sequencing read error. The rearrangement uses TRBV12-3 or TRBV12-4 and TRBJ2-7; D may be TRBD1 (6 bases). The CDR3 has 14 residues. Trimming stripped 3 bases from V and 4 bases from J, with 13 bases between. The CDR3, as DNA: TGTGCCAGCAGTTTCAGGTTGGGGGCTTACGAGCAGTACTTC. This gives the protein CASSFRLGAYEQYF.

The rearrangement joins TRBV9 to TRBJ2-3; TRBD2 agrees at 8 bases. The CDR3 is 15 amino acids. Looked up from germline, CDR1 is SGDLS and CDR2 is YYNGEE. The trim removed 2 bases at V and 1 base at J, leaving 3 bases unmatched. The CDR3 DNA sequence: TGTGCCAGCAGCGTTACAGCGGGAGGCACAGATACGCAGTATTTT. Amino acids: CASSVTAGGTDTQYF.

A single count supports this clonotype. Since a much larger clone is just one base distant, this may be a read error. CDR3 coding DNA: TGCGCCAGCAGCCAAGTGGGCGGGACTAGGGTCGATGAGCAGTTCTTC. It is translated as CASSQVGGTRVDEQFF. V and J are TRBV4-3 and TRBJ2-1, with TRBD2 matching 8 bases. The CDR3 spans 16 residues. V gave up 1 base and J gave up 8 bases; unmatched junction bases: 10. Germline V lookup: CDR1 LGHNA, CDR2 YSLEER.

This clonotype was detected ten times or more. The chain joins TRBV9 to TRBJ2-5; tentative D call: TRBD2 (5 bases). The V gene lost 0 bases and the J gene lost 1 base, with 16 bases spanning the gap. This CDR3 region has 17 residues. Germline lookup yields CDR1 SGDLS and CDR2 YYNGEE. The CDR3: CASSVDQWESGQETQYF. Written as DNA, the CDR3 is TGTGCCAGCAGCGTAGATCAGTGGGAGTCGGGCCAAGAGACCCAGTACTTC.

This chain uses TRBV5-1 with TRBJ2-2; 14 bases match TRBD2. V dropped 3 bases and J dropped 4; count of bases not matched to a gene: 8. CDR3 length: 18 residues. Per germline, CDR1 SGHRS and CDR2 YFSETQ. The CDR3 region has the DNA TGCGCCAGCAGCTCCAAGACTAGCGGGAGGGGACTCACCGGGGAGCTGTTTTTT. Amino acid sequence: CASSSKTSGRGLTGELFF.

In regard to this clonotype: This may be a read error: a much more frequent sequence differs by one nucleotide. V gene TRBV11-1 combines with J gene TRBJ2-2; no clear D. The length of the CDR3 is 19 residues. Germline loops: CDR1 SGHAT, CDR2 FQDESV (reference sequence). V gave up 0 bases and J gave up 3 bases, with 20 bases separating them. CDR3 in DNA: TGTGCCAGCAGCTTAGCCGGCAGTTCATCGGTTCCGGACACCGGGGAGCTGTTTTTT. As protein: CASSLAGSSSVPDTGELFF.

At least ten counts were recorded for this clonotype. A read error may be the cause here, since a much bigger clone is one base away. This rearrangement joins TRBV20-1 to TRBJ1-6, with D perhaps matching TRBD1 (5 bases). Germline assignment: CDR1 DFQATT and CDR2 SNEGSKA (reference sequence). CDR3 length: 18 residues. Trimming pared 6 bases from V and 0 bases from J, leaving 21 bases between. The CDR3 region has the DNA TGCAGTGCGTCGACGTTGGGGGGTCTTACCTCCTATAATTCACCCCTCCACTTT. Protein: CSASTLGGLTSYNSPLHF.

This clonotype was counted only a few times. This could be a read error, since a much larger clone is one nucleotide away. The V call is TRBV5-6, the J call TRBJ2-5; D possibly corresponds to TRBD2 (6 bases). The germline CDR1 and CDR2 sequences are SGHDT and YYEEEE. This CDR3 region has 14 residues. Trimming left V 5 bases short and J 4 bases short, with 15 bases between. CDR3 amino acids: CASRSAGSAETQYF. The CDR3 coding sequence is TGTGCCAGCAGGTCGGCGGGGTCGGCAGAGACCCAGTACTTC.

This clonotype came up a few times. The chain has TRBV20-1 and TRBJ2-1, with 8 bases fitting TRBD2. Germline CDR1 reads DFQATT; CDR2 reads SNEGSKA (reference sequence). The CDR3 totals 15 residues. J was trimmed by 6 bases and V by 7 bases; bases with no gene match: 14. CDR3: CSGRTSSIAGNEQFF. Written as DNA, the CDR3 is TGCAGTGGTAGGACTAGCTCCATCGCAGGCAATGAGCAGTTCTTC.

Many counts were recorded for this clonotype. The genes are TRBV6-1 and TRBJ2-2, with D possibly being TRBD2 (5 bases). This CDR3 contains 15 residues. V was cut by 1 base and J by 3 bases, with 9 bases left in between. Looked up from germline, CDR1 is MNHNS and CDR2 is SASEGT. The DNA for the CDR3 is TGTGCCAGCAGTGAAGGGACTCACGACACCGGGGAGCTGTTTTTT. It encodes CASSEGTHDTGELFF.

With respect to this clonotype: Germline is not matched at one junction end, which may reflect a read error. V is TRBV7-8 and J is TRBJ2-7, with 8 bases aligning to TRBD2. This CDR3 has 15 residues. Germline V gives CDR1 SGHVS, CDR2 FQNEAQ. Here the CDR3 reads CASSASPSGLCEQHF. CDR3 sequence (DNA): TGTGCCAGCAGTGCCAGTCCTAGCGGGCTGTGCGAGCAGCACTTC.

This clonotype was counted at least ten times. This sequence joins TRBV9 and TRBJ2-7; D not resolved. Per the germline V gene, CDR1 is SGDLS and CDR2 is YYNGEE. Trimming took 0 bases from V and 6 from J, leaving 1 base between them. The CDR3 is 10 amino acids. CDR3: CASSVAEQYF. CDR3 DNA: TGTGCCAGCAGCGTAGCCGAGCAGTACTTC.

In its sample, this clonotype was seen many times. The chain employs TRBV2 and TRBJ2-5; a possible D gene is TRBD2 (5 bases). Trimming took 4 bases from V and 1 from J, leaving 10 bases between them. Germline CDR1 SNHLY, CDR2 FYNNEI. The CDR3 consists of 14 residues. CDR3 sequence: CASSGSSGQETQYF. DNA for the CDR3: TGTGCCAGCAGTGGATCCAGCGGCCAAGAGACCCAGTACTTC.

On this clonotype itself: A read error may account for a junction end that differs from germline. The chain combines TRBV4-3 with TRBJ2-2; 10 bases line up with TRBD2. This CDR3 contains 15 residues. Germline assignment: CDR1 LGHNA and CDR2 YSLEER. CDR3 coding DNA: TGCGTCAGCAGCCAAGCGGGGGGGGAGACCGGGGAGCTGTTCTTT. Amino acids: CVSSQAGGETGELFF.

This clonotype was detected many times. V usage is TRBV5-1 and J usage is TRBJ2-7; possible D gene TRBD1, 5 bases. Trimming shortened V by 0 bases and J by 4 bases, and 5 bases separated the two germline ends. Germline V gene lookup returns CDR1 SGHRS and CDR2 YFSETQ. There are 12 residues in the CDR3. CDR3 sequence: CASSLEGYEQYF. CDR3 nucleotides: TGCGCCAGCAGCTTGGAGGGGTACGAGCAGTACTTC. Together with reference TRBV5-1 and TRBJ2-7, the CDR3 gives the full variable domain: KAGVTQTPRYLIKTRGQQVTLSCSPISGHRSVSWYQQTPGQGLQFLFEYFSETQRNKGNFPGRFSGRQFSNSRSEMNVSTLELGDSALYLCASSLEGYEQYFGPGTRLTVT.

The V gene is TRBV4-2, the J gene TRBJ2-7, with 9 bases that match TRBD2. Trimming cost V 0 bases and J 3 bases; bases outside gene matches: 6. The length of the CDR3 is 16 residues. Germline V CDR1 and CDR2: LGHNA, YNFKEQ. The CDR3 DNA reads TGTGCCAGCAGCCAAGAATGGGCGGGGGGGGACTACGAGCAGTACTTC. Its protein is CASSQEWAGGDYEQYF.

The sample holds many counts of this clonotype. The genes are TRBV6-2 or TRBV6-3 and TRBJ2-3; the D call may be TRBD1 or TRBD2 (5 bases each). The CDR3 totals 17 residues. Germline CDR1 and CDR2: MNHEY and SVGEGT. V shed 5 bases and J shed 2 bases, with 20 bases lying between them. DNA of the CDR3: TGTGCCAGCAGTCCCCGCCGGGACCACCTGGCCACAGATACGCAGTATTTT. It codes for CASSPRRDHLATDTQYF.

This clonotype was recorded many times. The rearrangement joins TRBV6-6 to TRBJ1-4, with a possible D match to TRBD1 (6 bases). CDR1 and CDR2 from the germline V gene are MNHNY and SVGAGI (reference sequence). The CDR3 extends over 14 amino acids. The V end lost 6 bases, the J end lost 3 bases, and 11 bases lay between the germline ends. CDR3 sequence reads: CASSQGGANEKLFF. The CDR3 DNA reads as TGTGCCAGCAGCCAAGGGGGTGCTAATGAAAAACTGTTTTTT.